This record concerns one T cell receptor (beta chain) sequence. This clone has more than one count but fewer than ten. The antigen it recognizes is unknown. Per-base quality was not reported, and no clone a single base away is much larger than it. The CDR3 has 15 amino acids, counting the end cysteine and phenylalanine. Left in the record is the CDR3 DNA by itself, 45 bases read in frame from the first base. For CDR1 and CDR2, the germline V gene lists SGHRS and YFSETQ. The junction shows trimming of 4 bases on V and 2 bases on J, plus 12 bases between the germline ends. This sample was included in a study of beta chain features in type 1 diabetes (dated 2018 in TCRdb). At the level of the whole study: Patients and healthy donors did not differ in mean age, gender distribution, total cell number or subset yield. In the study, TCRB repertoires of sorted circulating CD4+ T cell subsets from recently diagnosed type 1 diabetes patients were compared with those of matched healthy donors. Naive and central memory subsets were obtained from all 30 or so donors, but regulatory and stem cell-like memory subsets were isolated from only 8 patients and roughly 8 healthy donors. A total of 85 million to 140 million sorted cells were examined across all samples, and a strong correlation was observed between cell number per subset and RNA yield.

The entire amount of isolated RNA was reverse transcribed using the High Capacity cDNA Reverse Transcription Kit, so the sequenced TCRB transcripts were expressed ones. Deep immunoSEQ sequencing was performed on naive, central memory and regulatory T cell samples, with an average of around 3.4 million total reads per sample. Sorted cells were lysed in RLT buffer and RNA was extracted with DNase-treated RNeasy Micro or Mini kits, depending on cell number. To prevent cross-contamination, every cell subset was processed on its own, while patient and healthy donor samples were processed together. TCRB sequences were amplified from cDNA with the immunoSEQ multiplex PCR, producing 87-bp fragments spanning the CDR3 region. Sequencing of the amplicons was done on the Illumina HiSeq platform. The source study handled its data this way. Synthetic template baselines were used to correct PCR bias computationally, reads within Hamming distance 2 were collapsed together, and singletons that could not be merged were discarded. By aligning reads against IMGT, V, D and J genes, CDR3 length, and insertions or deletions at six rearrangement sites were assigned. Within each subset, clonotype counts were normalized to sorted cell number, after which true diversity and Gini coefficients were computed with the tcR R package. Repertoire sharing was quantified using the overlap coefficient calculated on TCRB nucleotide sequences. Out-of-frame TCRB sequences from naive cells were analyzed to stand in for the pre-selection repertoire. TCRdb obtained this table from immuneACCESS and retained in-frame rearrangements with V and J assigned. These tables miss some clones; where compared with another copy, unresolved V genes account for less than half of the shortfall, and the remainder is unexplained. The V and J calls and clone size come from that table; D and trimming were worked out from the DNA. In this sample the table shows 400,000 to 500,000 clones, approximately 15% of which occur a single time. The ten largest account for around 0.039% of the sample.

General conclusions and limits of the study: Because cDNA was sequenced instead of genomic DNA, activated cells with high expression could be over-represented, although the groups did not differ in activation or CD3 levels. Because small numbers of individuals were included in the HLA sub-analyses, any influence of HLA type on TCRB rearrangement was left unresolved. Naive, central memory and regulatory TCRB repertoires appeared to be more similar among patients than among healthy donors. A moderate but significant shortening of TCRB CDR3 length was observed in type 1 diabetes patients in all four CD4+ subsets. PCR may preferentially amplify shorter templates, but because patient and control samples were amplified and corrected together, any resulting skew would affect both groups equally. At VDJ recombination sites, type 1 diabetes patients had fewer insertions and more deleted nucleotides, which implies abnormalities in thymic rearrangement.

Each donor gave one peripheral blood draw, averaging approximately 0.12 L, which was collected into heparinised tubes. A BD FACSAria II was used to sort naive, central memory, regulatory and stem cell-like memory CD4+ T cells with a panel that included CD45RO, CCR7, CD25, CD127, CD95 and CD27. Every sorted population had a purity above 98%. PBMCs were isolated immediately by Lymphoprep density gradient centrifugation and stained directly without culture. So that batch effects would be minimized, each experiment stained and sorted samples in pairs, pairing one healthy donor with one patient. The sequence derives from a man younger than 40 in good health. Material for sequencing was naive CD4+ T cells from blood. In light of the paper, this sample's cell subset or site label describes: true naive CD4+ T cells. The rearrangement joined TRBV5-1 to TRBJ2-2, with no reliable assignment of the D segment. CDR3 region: CASSPSVPNTGELFF. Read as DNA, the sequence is TGCGCCAGCAGCCCTTCTGTTCCCAACACCGGGGAGCTGTTTTTT.